One sample yielded the 18 T cell receptor beta chains listed below, sequenced in a study of CD8 T cells in ankylosing spondylitis. Study-level points and caveats: Blood from ankylosing spondylitis patients appeared to carry a characteristic roughly 8-variant TCR beta motif.

These receptors have no known antigen. TCRdb passed the 5' RACE reads through MiXCR, listing each CDR3 protein once. The data contain 450,000 to 550,000 distinct CDR3 sequences, 5.3% of them singletons. The specimen sequenced was blood, either unsorted or a sorted T cell fraction (not recorded which). The receptors originated from a male donor with ankylosing spondylitis.

This clonotype was seen at least ten times. This rearrangement joins TRBV5-1 to TRBJ1-1; D gene ambiguous. Trimming stripped 4 bases from V and 5 bases from J, with 15 bases between. CDR3 length: 14 residues. The germline V gene encodes CDR1 SGHRS and CDR2 YFSETQ. The CDR3 DNA follows: TGCGCCAGCAGCAGTAGCGGGAGCCTAACTGAAGCTTTCTTT. It yields the protein CASSSSGSLTEAFF. Together with reference TRBV5-1 and TRBJ1-1, the CDR3 gives the full variable domain: KAGVTQTPRYLIKTRGQQVTLSCSPISGHRSVSWYQQTPGQGLQFLFEYFSETQRNKGNFPGRFSGRQFSNSRSEMNVSTLELGDSALYLCASSSSGSLTEAFFGQGTRLTVV.

This clonotype appeared many times. The chain recombines TRBV7-2 with TRBJ2-3; D gene ambiguous. CDR1 and CDR2 from the germline V gene are SGHTA and FQGNSA. Trimming cost V 5 bases and J 2 bases, with 11 bases left between them. The CDR3 is 14 amino acids. The CDR3 region has the DNA TGTGCCAGCAGCGGTAACACTTACACAGATACGCAGTATTTT. This gives the protein CASSGNTYTDTQYF.

This clonotype was picked up many times. This sequence joins TRBV6-1 and TRBJ1-2, with 8 bases aligning to TRBD1. The V and J ends lost 6 bases and 2 bases, in that order; junction bases with no gene match: 11. Germline CDR1 MNHNS, CDR2 SASEGT. CDR3 length: 16 residues. CDR3 DNA: TGTGCCAGCAGCCAAGTTCCGGGACAGGAGAACTATGGCTACACCTTC. Its protein product is CASSQVPGQENYGYTF.

In this sample, this clonotype turned up many times. The chain employs TRBV20-1 and TRBJ1-4; D is undetermined. Trimming took 4 bases from V and 2 from J, leaving 8 bases between them. CDR1 is DFQATT, CDR2 SNEGSKA, per germline (reference sequence). This CDR3 spans 13 amino acids. The CDR3: CSATVGTNEKLFF. The CDR3 DNA is TGCAGTGCTACGGTGGGGACTAATGAAAAACTGTTTTTT.

At least ten counts were recorded for this clonotype. V is TRBV10-3 and J is TRBJ2-5; the D gene is possibly TRBD2 (8 bases). The CDR3 loop spans 13 amino acids. V was shortened by 10 bases and J by 5 bases, with 17 bases between the two germline ends. CDR1 and CDR2 from the germline V gene are ENHRY and SYGVKD. The CDR3 reads CATGGTVGETQYF. The DNA of the CDR3 is TGTGCCACGGGAGGGACAGTGGGTGAGACCCAGTACTTC.

For this clonotype: The junction and the germline gene differ at one end; a read error may be behind it. The chain couples TRBV5-6 to TRBJ2-3, with 10 nucleotides matching TRBD2. This CDR3 comprises 14 residues. The germline gives CDR1 SGHDT, CDR2 YYEEEE. The DNA of the CDR3 is TGTGCCAGCGGCCCTGGACTAGCGGAAGATACGCAGTCTTTT. This encodes CASGPGLAEDTQSF.

The sample holds many counts of this clonotype. The rearrangement joins TRBV4-3 to TRBJ1-2; D is undetermined. Germline loops: CDR1 LGHNA, CDR2 YSLEER. This CDR3 contains 15 residues. The germline V and J ends were trimmed by 0 bases and 4 bases, with 12 bases remaining between them. This CDR3 is CASSQERQPSYGYTF. The CDR3 nucleotides are TGCGCCAGCAGCCAAGAGAGGCAGCCCAGCTATGGCTACACCTTC.

This clonotype was counted at least ten times. The V call is TRBV7-9, the J call TRBJ2-4; no firm D call. There are 13 residues in the CDR3. Trimming removed 1 base from V and 5 bases from J, with 6 bases in between. CDR1 and CDR2 from the germline V gene are SEHNR and FQNEAQ (reference sequence). In DNA, the CDR3 is TGTGCCAGCAGCTTAGACTCCCAAAACATTCAGTACTTC. Amino acids: CASSLDSQNIQYF.

The sample holds many counts of this clonotype. CDR3 protein: CASSPGTGDGYTF. The CDR3 region has the DNA TGCGCCAGCAGCCCCGGGACAGGCGACGGCTACACCTTC. The chain employs TRBV5-1 and TRBJ1-2; TRBD1 aligns across 8 bases. The V gene end was trimmed by 4 bases and the J gene end by 8 bases; junction bases not matched to a gene: 7. Germline CDR1 and CDR2: SGHRS and YFSETQ. The CDR3 runs to 13 residues.

This clonotype occurred a few times. This chain links TRBV9 with TRBJ2-1; 9 nucleotides match TRBD2. Germline V lookup: CDR1 SGDLS, CDR2 YYNGEE. After removal of 3 bases from V and 0 bases from J, the junction contained 4 bases not matched to a gene. The CDR3 consists of 16 residues. The CDR3 DNA sequence: TGTGCCAGCAGCGGGGGCGGGGGGGCCTCCTACAATGAGCAGTTCTTC. It specifies CASSGGGGASYNEQFF.

The genes are TRBV5-1 and TRBJ2-1; 8 bases are a match to TRBD2. The V and J ends lost 0 bases and 3 bases, in that order; junction bases with no gene match: 11. The germline CDR1 and CDR2 sequences are SGHRS and YFSETQ. The CDR3 length is 18 residues. DNA of the CDR3: TGCGCCAGCAGCTTGGGGGTTTCGGCGGGAGGTCTCTACAATGAGCAGTTCTTC. Translation gives CASSLGVSAGGLYNEQFF.

In this sample, this clonotype turned up many times. The chain links TRBV7-9 to TRBJ2-1; unclear D gene. CDR1 SEHNR and CDR2 FQNEAQ come from the germline V gene (reference sequence). The V end was cut by 1 base, the J end by 5 bases, with 12 bases between. The CDR3 sequence is 15 residues long. The CDR3 bases are TGTGCCAGCAGCTTAGGACCAGCAACCGACAATGAGCAGTTCTTC. It is translated as CASSLGPATDNEQFF.

This clonotype was recorded at least ten times. The V and J genes are TRBV12-3 or TRBV12-4 and TRBJ2-1; D might be TRBD2 (5 bases). CDR3 length equals 15 residues. The V end lost 6 bases, the J end lost 1 base, and 13 bases lay between the germline ends. Here the CDR3 DNA reads TGTGCCAGCAGGTTTCGGGATGGGTCCTACAATGAGCAGTTCTTC. Its translation: CASRFRDGSYNEQFF.

The chain has TRBV19 and TRBJ2-4; TRBD1 is a possible D gene (6 bases). Germline V gives CDR1 LNHDA, CDR2 SQIVND (reference sequence). This CDR3 has 14 residues. Between the trimmed V and J ends, which lost 8 bases and 3 bases, there was a span of 14 bases. The CDR3 sequence: CASGAGDVKNIQYF. CDR3 coding DNA: TGTGCCAGTGGGGCAGGGGATGTCAAAAACATTCAGTACTTC.

This clonotype has a count of ten or more. V is TRBV20-1 and J is TRBJ1-1, with 8 bases fitting TRBD1. Trimming removed 5 bases from V and 3 bases from J; junction bases left unmatched: 11. The germline V gene encodes CDR1 DFQATT and CDR2 SNEGSKA (reference sequence). The CDR3 runs 15 residues. Here the CDR3 DNA reads TGCAGTGCTTCTACCACGGACAGGGCAGACACTGAAGCTTTCTTT. Residues: CSASTTDRADTEAFF.

In its sample, this clonotype was seen many times. In DNA, the CDR3 is TGTGCCAGCAGCTTAATAACAGGACTCTATGGCTACACCTTC. This sequence encodes CASSLITGLYGYTF. The V gene is TRBV7-2, the J gene TRBJ1-2, with D possibly being TRBD1 (5 bases). Germline CDR1 is SGHTA and CDR2 is FQGNSA. The germline V and J ends were trimmed by 2 bases and 4 bases, with 11 bases remaining between them. The CDR3 sequence is 14 residues long.

Points on this clonotype: Since a much larger clone is just one base distant, this may be a read error. The V call is TRBV9, the J call TRBJ1-4; D is undetermined. CDR1 and CDR2 from the germline V gene are SGDLS and YYNGEE. The CDR3 has 15 amino acids. The CDR3 region is CASRVEGLGLEKLFF. In nucleotides, the CDR3 is TGTGCCAGCCGCGTAGAAGGGCTTGGACTCGAAAAACTGTTTTTT.

This clonotype was recorded many times. The V and J genes are TRBV20-1 and TRBJ2-1; D gene uncertain. Trimming cost V 4 bases and J 7 bases, with 20 bases left between them. Per the germline V gene, CDR1 is DFQATT and CDR2 is SNEGSKA (reference sequence). This CDR3 has 15 residues. CDR3 loop: CSAIGPDLGGNEQFF. In DNA, the CDR3 is TGCAGTGCTATAGGACCCGACCTCGGCGGTAATGAGCAGTTCTTC.